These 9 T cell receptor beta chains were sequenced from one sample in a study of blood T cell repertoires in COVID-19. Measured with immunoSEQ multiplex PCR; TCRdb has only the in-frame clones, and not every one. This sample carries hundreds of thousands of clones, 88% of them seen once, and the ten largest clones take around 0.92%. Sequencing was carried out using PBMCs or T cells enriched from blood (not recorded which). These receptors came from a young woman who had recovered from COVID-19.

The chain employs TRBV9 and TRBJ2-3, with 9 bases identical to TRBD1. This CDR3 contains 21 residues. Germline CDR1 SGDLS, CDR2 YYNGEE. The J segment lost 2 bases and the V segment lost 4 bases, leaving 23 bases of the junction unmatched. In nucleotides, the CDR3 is TGTGCCAGCAGCCCCCGTCGGGTAGGGACAGGGACCTGGGGGTACACAGATACGCAGTATTTT. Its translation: CASSPRRVGTGTWGYTDTQYF.

CDR3 DNA: TGTGCCACCAGTGATTTTGAGTATGGCTACACCTTC. Translated: CATSDFEYGYTF. The chain has TRBV24-1 and TRBJ1-2; no clear D gene. The CDR3 has 12 amino acids. Trimming left V 1 base short and J 5 bases short, with 4 bases between. Germline CDR1 and CDR2: KGHDR and SFDVKD.

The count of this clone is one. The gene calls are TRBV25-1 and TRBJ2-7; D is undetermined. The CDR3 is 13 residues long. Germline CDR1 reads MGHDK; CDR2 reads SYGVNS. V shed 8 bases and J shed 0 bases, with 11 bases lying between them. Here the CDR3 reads CASGIRSSYEQYF. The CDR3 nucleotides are TGTGCCAGCGGTATTAGGAGCTCCTACGAGCAGTACTTC.

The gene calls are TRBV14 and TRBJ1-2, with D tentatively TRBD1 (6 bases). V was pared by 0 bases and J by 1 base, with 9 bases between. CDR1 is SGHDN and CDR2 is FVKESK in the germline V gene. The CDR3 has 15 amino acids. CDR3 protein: CASSQDGGHNYGYTF. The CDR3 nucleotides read TGTGCCAGCAGCCAAGATGGGGGACATAACTATGGCTACACCTTC. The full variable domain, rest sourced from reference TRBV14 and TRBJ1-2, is EAGVTQFPSHSVIEKGQTVTLRCDPISGHDNLYWYRRVMGKEIKFLLHFVKESKQDESGMPNNRFLAERTGGTYSTLKVQPAELEDSGVYFCASSQDGGHNYGYTFGSGTRLTVV.

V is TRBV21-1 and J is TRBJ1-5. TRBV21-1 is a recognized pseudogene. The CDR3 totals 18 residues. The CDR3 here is CASSKEVSGLNSNQPQHF. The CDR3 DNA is TGTGCCAGCAGCAAAGAGGTAAGCGGCCTTAATAGCAATCAGCCCCAGCATTTT.

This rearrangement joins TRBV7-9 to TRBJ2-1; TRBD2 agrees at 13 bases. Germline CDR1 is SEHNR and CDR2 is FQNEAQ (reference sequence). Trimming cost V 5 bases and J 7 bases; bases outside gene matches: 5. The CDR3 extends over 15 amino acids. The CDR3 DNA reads TGTGCCAGCAGCCCACTAGCGGGAGGGTGGAATGAGCAGTTCTTC. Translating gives CASSPLAGGWNEQFF.

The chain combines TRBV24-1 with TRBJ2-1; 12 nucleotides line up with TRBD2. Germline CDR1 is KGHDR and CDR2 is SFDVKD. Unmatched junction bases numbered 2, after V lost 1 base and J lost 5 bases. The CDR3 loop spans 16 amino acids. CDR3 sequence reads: CATSDFRLAGDNEQFF. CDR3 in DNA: TGTGCCACCAGTGATTTCCGACTAGCGGGAGACAATGAGCAGTTCTTC.

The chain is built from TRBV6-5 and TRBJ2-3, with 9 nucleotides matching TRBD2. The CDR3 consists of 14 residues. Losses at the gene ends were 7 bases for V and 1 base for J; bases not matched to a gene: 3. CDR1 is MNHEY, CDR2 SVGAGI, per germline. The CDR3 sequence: CASTVAGGTDTQYF. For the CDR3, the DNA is TGTGCCAGCACCGTAGCGGGAGGCACAGATACGCAGTATTTT.

In DNA form, the CDR3 reads TGTGCCAGCAGCCAGGGGGTGGGACTTTATCCCTACGAGCAGTACTTC. Translated, it gives CASSQGVGLYPYEQYF. The J gene is TRBJ2-7, the V gene TRBV4-2, with D maybe TRBD2 (6 bases). Trimming removed 3 bases from V and 2 bases from J, with 17 bases in between. The germline gives CDR1 LGHNA, CDR2 YNFKEQ. This CDR3 has 16 amino acids.